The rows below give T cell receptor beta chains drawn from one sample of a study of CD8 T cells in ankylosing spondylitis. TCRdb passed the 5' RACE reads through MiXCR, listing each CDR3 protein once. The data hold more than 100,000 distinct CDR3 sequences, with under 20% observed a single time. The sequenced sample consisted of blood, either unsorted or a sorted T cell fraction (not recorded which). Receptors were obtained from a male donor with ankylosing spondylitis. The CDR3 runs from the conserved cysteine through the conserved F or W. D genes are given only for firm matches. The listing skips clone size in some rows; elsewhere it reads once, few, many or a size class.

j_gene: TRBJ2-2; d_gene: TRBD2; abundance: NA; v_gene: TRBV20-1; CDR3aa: CSARGGGSPTGELFF; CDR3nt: TGCAGTGCTAGAGGGGGAGGGAGTCCCACCGGGGAGCTGTTTTTT
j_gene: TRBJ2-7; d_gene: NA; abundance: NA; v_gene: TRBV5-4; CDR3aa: CASSPGHPYEQYF; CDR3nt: TGTGCCAGCAGCCCGGGACACCCCTACGAGCAGTACTTC
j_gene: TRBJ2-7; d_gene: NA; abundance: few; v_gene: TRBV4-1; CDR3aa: CASSQAWTHSYEQYF; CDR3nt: TGCGCCAGCAGCCAAGCGTGGACTCACTCGTACGAGCAGTACTTC
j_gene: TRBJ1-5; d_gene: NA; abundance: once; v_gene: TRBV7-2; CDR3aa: CASSREEGRQPQHF; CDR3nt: TGTGCCAGCAGCCGCGAGGAGGGCCGTCAGCCCCAGCATTTT
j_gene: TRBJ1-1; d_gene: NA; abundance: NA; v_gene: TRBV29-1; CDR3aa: CSVVGDNTEAFF; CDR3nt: TGCAGCGTTGTGGGGGACAACACTGAAGCTTTCTTT
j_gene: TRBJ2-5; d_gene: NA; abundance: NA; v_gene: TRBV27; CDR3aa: CASSLSMTFQETQYF; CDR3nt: TGTGCCAGCAGTTTATCAATGACATTTCAAGAGACCCAGTACTTC
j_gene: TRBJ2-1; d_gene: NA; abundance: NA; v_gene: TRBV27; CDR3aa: CASSWLLTYNEQFF; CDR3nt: TGTGCCAGCAGTTGGCTACTGACCTACAATGAGCAGTTCTTC
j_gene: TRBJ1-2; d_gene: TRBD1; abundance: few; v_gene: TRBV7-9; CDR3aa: CASSSRQGTSGYTF; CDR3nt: TGTGCCAGCAGCTCTCGACAGGGAACCTCTGGCTACACCTTC
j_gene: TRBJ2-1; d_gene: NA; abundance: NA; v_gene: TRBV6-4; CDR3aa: CASSQEWTGWTSQSYNEQFF; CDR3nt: TGTGCCAGCAGCCAAGAGTGGACAGGATGGACTAGCCAGTCCTACAATGAGCAGTTCTTC
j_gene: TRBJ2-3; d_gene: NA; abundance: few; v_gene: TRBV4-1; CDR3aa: CASSHPGGADTQYF; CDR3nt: TGCGCCAGCAGCCACCCGGGGGGCGCAGATACGCAGTATTTT
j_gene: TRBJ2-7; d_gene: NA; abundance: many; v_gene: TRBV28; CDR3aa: CASSLSERLYF; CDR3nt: TGTGCCAGCAGTTTGTCGGAACGTCTGTACTTC
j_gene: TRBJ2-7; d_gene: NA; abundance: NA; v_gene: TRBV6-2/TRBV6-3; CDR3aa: CASTSLGSSYEQYF; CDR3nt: TGTGCCAGCACCTCCCTGGGCAGCTCCTACGAGCAGTACTTC
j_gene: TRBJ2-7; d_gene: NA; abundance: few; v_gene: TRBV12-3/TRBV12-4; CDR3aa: CASSESRQVYEQYF; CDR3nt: TGTGCCAGCAGCGAATCCCGACAAGTCTACGAGCAGTACTTC
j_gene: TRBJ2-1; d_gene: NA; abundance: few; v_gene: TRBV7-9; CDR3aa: CASSLAETDFSNEQFF; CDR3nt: TGTGCCAGCAGCTTAGCAGAGACAGACTTTTCCAATGAGCAGTTCTTC
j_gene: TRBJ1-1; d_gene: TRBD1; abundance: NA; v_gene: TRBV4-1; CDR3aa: CASGQDRNRGTEAFF; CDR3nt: TGCGCCAGCGGCCAAGATCGGAACAGGGGTACTGAAGCTTTCTTT
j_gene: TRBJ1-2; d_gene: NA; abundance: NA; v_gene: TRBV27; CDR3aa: CASSLTPLIAYGYTF; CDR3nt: TGTGCCAGCAGTTTGACACCCCTAATCGCCTATGGCTACACCTTC
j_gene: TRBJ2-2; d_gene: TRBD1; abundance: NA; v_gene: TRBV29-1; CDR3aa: CSVDGDRDTGELFF; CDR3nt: TGCAGCGTTGACGGGGACAGGGACACCGGGGAGCTGTTTTTT
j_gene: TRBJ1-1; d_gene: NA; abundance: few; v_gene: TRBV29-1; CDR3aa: CSVPRGTEAFF; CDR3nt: TGCAGCGTTCCCCGGGGCACTGAAGCTTTCTTT
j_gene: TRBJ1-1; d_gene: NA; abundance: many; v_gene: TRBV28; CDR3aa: CASRDLVTEAFF; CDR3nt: TGTGCCAGCAGGGACTTGGTTACTGAAGCTTTCTTT
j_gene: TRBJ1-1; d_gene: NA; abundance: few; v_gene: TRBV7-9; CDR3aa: CASSKRTPNEAFF; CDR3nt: TGTGCCAGCAGCAAAAGGACACCTAACGAAGCTTTCTTT